A selection of T cell receptor beta chains follows, all from one sample in a study of PD-1 blockade in classical Hodgkin lymphoma. Sequenced by immunoSEQ multiplex PCR; TCRdb stores in-frame clones only, minus some. The data contain some 35,000 clones, 75% to 90% of them singletons. The sequenced material came from CD4+ T cells from blood. The receptor source for this set is a human donor with classical Hodgkin lymphoma. CDR3s include the opening cysteine and the closing phenylalanine or tryptophan. D genes are given only for firm matches. Clone sizes are given selectively: once, few, many, or a class where the clone is expanded.

j_call v_call d_call clone_size cdr3_nt cdr3_aa
TRBJ1-2 TRBV5-4 - - TGTGCCAGCAGCTTAGGCACTGGCTACACCTTC CASSLGTGYTF
TRBJ1-5 TRBV19 TRBD1 - TGTGCCAGTAGTACCGGGACAGGGGGCGTGGGCAATCAGCCCCAGCATTTT CASSTGTGGVGNQPQHF
TRBJ2-7 TRBV27 - once TGTGCCAGCAGTTTTCGCCGGGGAGCCTCCTACGAGCAGTACTTC CASSFRRGASYEQYF
TRBJ2-7 TRBV15 TRBD2 few TGTGCCACCAGCAGAGCTCTAGCGGGGTGGGATGAGCAGTACTTC CATSRALAGWDEQYF
TRBJ1-2 TRBV29-1 - - TGCAGCGTTGCCCGAGACGGAAACTATGGCTACACCTTC CSVARDGNYGYTF
TRBJ2-7 TRBV19 - - TGTGCCAGTAGTACCCGGGACACCTTATCCTACGAGCAGTACTTC CASSTRDTLSYEQYF
TRBJ2-1 TRBV9 - once TGTGCCAGCAGCGTAGACGTTCACAATGAGCAGTTCTTC CASSVDVHNEQFF
TRBJ2-7 TRBV18 TRBD1 - TGTGCCAGCTCACAACCGGGACAGGTGGTTCACGAGCAGTACTTC CASSQPGQVVHEQYF
TRBJ2-3 TRBV29-1 - - TGCAGCGTTGGGGCAGGGCAGACAGATACGCAGTATTTT CSVGAGQTDTQYF
TRBJ1-1 TRBV5-5 - - TGTGCCAGCAGTCTTTTAGATATCAGGGGTGGGGGGAGCACTGAAGCTTTCTTT CASSLLDIRGGGSTEAFF
TRBJ2-7 TRBV11-2 - - TGTGCCAGCAGCTTGGACAGTTACTACGAGCAGTACTTC CASSLDSYYEQYF
TRBJ1-5 TRBV19 - - TGTGCCAGTACTCCCGCTTACAATCAGCCCCAGCATTTT CASTPAYNQPQHF
TRBJ1-1 TRBV5-4 - - TGTGCCAGCAACCGGGACATCAACACTGAAGCTTTCTTT CASNRDINTEAFF
TRBJ2-7 TRBV6-5 TRBD1 - TGTGCCAGCAGCTGGGGACAGGGGGAAGGGTACGAGCAGTACTTC CASSWGQGEGYEQYF
TRBJ2-1 TRBV9 TRBD2 - TGTGCCAGCAGCCCCGGAGGAACCGGGAGGGCGGGCAATGAGCAGTTCTTC CASSPGGTGRAGNEQFF